A single sample gave rise to the 27 T cell receptor beta chains below, sequenced in a study of spatial heterogeneity in lung cancer (dated by TCRdb to about 2019). This specimen's time point label, per the study, means: blood at routine non-recurrence follow-up after resection. Library method: 5' RACE. Sequencing used a NextSeq 500. TCRdb passed the public sequencing reads through fastp at Q25 and MiXCR, retaining productive beta sequences. Under each unique CDR3 protein, matching rows form one entry showing the most common genes and DNA. A total of tens of thousands of distinct CDR3 sequences appear in this sample, approximately 19% of them only once. The ten largest clones capture less than 25% of the sample. This material consisted of PBMCs, taken at follow-up. Receptors originate from a male donor with early-stage non-small cell lung cancer.

The chain carries TRBV2 and TRBJ1-5; D call uncertain. The CDR3 is 15 residues long. Trimming stripped 2 bases from V and 1 base from J, with 9 bases between. CDR1 is SNHLY, CDR2 FYNNEI, per germline. The CDR3 region is CASSEPGISNQPQHF. The CDR3 DNA reads as TGTGCCAGCAGTGAACCCGGGATAAGCAATCAGCCCCAGCATTTT.

This clonotype showed up just a few times. This sequence joins TRBV4-3 and TRBJ1-1; D not resolved. V was trimmed by 0 bases and J by 5 bases, leaving 16 bases between them. The CDR3 runs to 16 residues. In germline, CDR1 is LGHNA, CDR2 YSLEER. The CDR3 is CASSQDRPSTGTEAFF. The CDR3 DNA follows: TGCGCCAGCAGCCAAGATCGGCCTTCTACGGGGACTGAAGCTTTCTTT.

The chain carries TRBV3-1 and TRBJ1-5; unclear D gene. CDR3 size: 12 residues. V was clipped by 3 bases and J by 5 bases, with 5 bases between them. Looked up from germline, CDR1 is LGHDT and CDR2 is YNNKEL (reference sequence). CDR3 DNA sequence: TGTGCCAGCAGCCAGGCGGATCAGCCCCAGCATTTT. Its protein is CASSQADQPQHF. Using reference TRBV3-1 and TRBJ1-5 for the parts outside the CDR3, the full variable domain is DTAVSQTPKYLVTQMGNDKSIKCEQNLGHDTMYWYKQDSKKFLKIMFSYNNKELIINETVPNRFSPKSPDKAHLNLHINSLELGDSAVYFCASSQADQPQHFGDGTRLSIL.

This clonotype has more than one count but fewer than ten. J is TRBJ2-5 and V is TRBV28; D unresolved. Germline lookup yields CDR1 MDHEN and CDR2 SYDVKM. V was shortened by 1 base and J by 7 bases, with 10 bases between the two germline ends. The CDR3 has 13 amino acids. The CDR3 nucleotides read TGTGCCAGCAGTTTATATGTCAGCCGGACCCAGTACTTC. It specifies CASSLYVSRTQYF.

This clonotype was picked up a small number of times. This chain joins TRBV12-3 or TRBV12-4 and TRBJ2-2; TRBD1 aligns across 8 bases. Trimming cost V 6 bases and J 1 base; bases outside gene matches: 4. CDR3 length: 15 residues. CDR3 bases: TGTGCCAGCAGCCCCGACAGGGGGAACACCGGGGAGCTGTTTTTT. This gives the protein CASSPDRGNTGELFF.

The CDR3 sequence: CSASGQGAYEQYF. CDR3 nucleotide sequence: TGCAGTGCCTCGGGACAGGGGGCCTACGAGCAGTACTTC. The chain employs TRBV20-1 and TRBJ2-7; 11 bases fit TRBD1. With V trimmed by 6 bases and J by 2 bases, 3 bases remained unmatched. The CDR3 is 13 residues long. CDR1 DFQATT and CDR2 SNEGSKA come from the germline V gene (reference sequence).

This clonotype was picked up one time. V usage is TRBV25-1 and J usage is TRBJ2-7, with D tentatively TRBD2 (6 bases). Trimming took 10 bases from V and 6 from J, leaving 28 bases between them. Germline values: CDR1 MGHDK, CDR2 SYGVNS. The CDR3 length is 16 residues. The CDR3 DNA reads as TGTGCCACCTCCCGGCCGGGACTGAATGCGGGCGGCGAGCAGTACTTC. Amino acid sequence: CATSRPGLNAGGEQYF.

This rearrangement joins TRBV4-3 to TRBJ1-2; the match to TRBD1 covers 7 bases. V was pared by 1 base and J by 5 bases, with 13 bases of the junction left unmatched. The CDR3 runs 17 residues. Germline V gene data show CDR1 as LGHNA and CDR2 as YSLEER. The CDR3 DNA follows: TGCGCCAGCAGCCAAGGGGGCAGAGGGGGCGTTCGGTATGGCTACACCTTC. It specifies CASSQGGRGGVRYGYTF.

A few counts support this clonotype. The chain is built from TRBV7-9 and TRBJ2-1; D remains ambiguous. Trimming removed 1 base at V and 7 bases at J, with 14 bases between. Germline assignment: CDR1 SEHNR and CDR2 FQNEAQ (reference sequence). This CDR3 comprises 15 residues. The CDR3 DNA reads as TGTGCCAGCAGCTTAGAGCTCACGGCCTCAAATGAGCAGTTCTTC. Translated, it gives CASSLELTASNEQFF.

The rearrangement uses TRBV24-1 and TRBJ2-5; the match to TRBD1 covers 7 bases. After removal of 1 base from V and 3 bases from J, the junction contained 7 bases not matched to a gene. Germline V gene data show CDR1 as KGHDR and CDR2 as SFDVKD. The CDR3 spans 16 residues. The CDR3 nucleotides are TGTGCCACCAGTGATTTAGGGGGCTCGGAGAAAGAGACCCAGTACTTC. The encoded protein is CATSDLGGSEKETQYF.

This clonotype was seen only a few times. The chain carries TRBV5-1 and TRBJ2-7; D is unclear. The ends were cut back, 4 bases at V and 5 bases at J, with 19 bases in the middle. CDR3 length: 15 amino acids. Germline CDR1 is SGHRS and CDR2 is YFSETQ. The CDR3 coding sequence is TGCGCCAGCAGCGACCAGGAGCTGCCTTCGAACGAGCAGTACTTC. Residues: CASSDQELPSNEQYF.

This clonotype was picked up a small number of times. This chain joins TRBV7-9 and TRBJ2-1, with D unclear. Trimming shortened V by 5 bases and J by 4 bases, and 15 bases separated the two germline ends. Germline loops: CDR1 SEHNR, CDR2 FQNEAQ (reference sequence). CDR3 length: 15 residues. The DNA of the CDR3 is TGTGCCAGCAGCCTTTCACAGACACTATACAATGAGCAGTTCTTC. Translating gives CASSLSQTLYNEQFF.

V is TRBV4-1 and J is TRBJ2-1; TRBD2 agrees at 7 bases. After removal of 4 bases from V and 4 bases from J, the junction contained 10 bases not matched to a gene. From germline, CDR1 is MGHRA and CDR2 YSYEKL. The CDR3 runs 16 residues. In DNA form, the CDR3 reads TGCGCCAGCAGCCCCCAATCTAGCGGTATTTACAATGAGCAGTTCTTC. This codes for CASSPQSSGIYNEQFF.

This clonotype has only a few counts. V and J are TRBV6-5 and TRBJ2-1; D might be TRBD2 (6 bases). V lost 3 bases and J lost 0, with 12 bases in between. CDR3 length equals 16 residues. CDR1 is MNHEY and CDR2 is SVGAGI in the germline V gene. In DNA, the CDR3 is TGTGCCAGCAGTTATTCCGGGACTTACTCCTACAATGAGCAGTTCTTC. It is translated as CASSYSGTYSYNEQFF.

The chain employs TRBV9 and TRBJ2-1; D could derive from TRBD1 or TRBD2 (5 bases each). Germline V CDR1 and CDR2: SGDLS, YYNGEE. CDR3 length: 14 amino acids. Between the trimmed V and J ends, which lost 0 bases and 9 bases, there was a span of 13 bases. This chain's CDR3 is CASSVGDPQGEQFF. The CDR3 DNA sequence: TGTGCCAGCAGCGTAGGGGACCCCCAAGGTGAGCAGTTCTTC.

About this clonotype: A much larger clone lies one base from this, so it may be a read error. This rearrangement joins TRBV7-9 to TRBJ2-2; D is possibly TRBD1 (5 bases). The CDR3 loop spans 13 amino acids. The germline gives CDR1 SEHNR, CDR2 FQNEAQ (reference sequence). This CDR3 is CASSYRNTEELFF. The CDR3 DNA follows: TGTGCCAGCAGCTACAGGAACACCGAGGAGCTGTTTTTT. Complete variable domain (other parts from reference TRBV7-9 and TRBJ2-2): DTGVSQNPRHKITKRGQNVTFRCDPISEHNRLYWYRQTLGQGPEFLTYFQNEAQLEKSRLLSDRFSAERPKGSFSTLEIQRTEQGDSAMYLCASSYRNTEELFFGEGSRLTVL.

For this clonotype: One end of the junction fails to match germline, which may point to a read error. The V gene is TRBV20-1, the J gene TRBJ1-2, with no clear D. In germline, CDR1 is DFQATT, CDR2 SNEGSKA (reference sequence). CDR3 length: 13 residues. The CDR3 region is CSVRGGSNYGYTF. Here the CDR3 DNA reads TGCAGTGTTAGAGGCGGATCTAACTATGGCTACACCTTC.

This clonotype was observed a few times. The chain has TRBV18 and TRBJ2-5; TRBD1 is a possible D gene (6 bases). The length of the CDR3 is 14 residues. CDR1 and CDR2 from the germline V gene are KGHSH and LQKENI. Deletions cut 2 bases from V and 3 bases from J, with 10 bases between. CDR3 in amino acids: CASSPRTEEETQYF. The DNA of the CDR3 is TGTGCCAGCTCACCAAGGACAGAAGAAGAGACCCAGTACTTC.

The chain couples TRBV19 to TRBJ2-2; D is perhaps TRBD2 (5 bases). The CDR3 extends over 15 amino acids. Germline CDR1 reads LNHDA; CDR2 reads SQIVND (reference sequence). Trimming took off 7 bases at V and 5 bases at J, with 17 bases between the two ends. The CDR3 region has the DNA TGTGCCAGTACTGGGTCGACGACGGGAACCGGGGAGCTGTTTTTT. This gives the protein CASTGSTTGTGELFF.

This clonotype was seen repeatedly, ten times or more. This chain joins TRBV4-3 and TRBJ1-1; D unresolved. Between the trimmed V and J ends, which lost 0 bases and 11 bases, there was a span of 19 bases. The germline gives CDR1 LGHNA, CDR2 YSLEER. The CDR3 is 15 residues long. CDR3 residues: CASSQEPRNVGPAFF. CDR3 sequence (DNA): TGCGCCAGCAGCCAAGAACCCCGAAATGTCGGCCCGGCTTTCTTT.

This clonotype was seen a few times. This chain uses TRBV10-3 with TRBJ1-3; no clear D gene. Germline CDR1 is ENHRY and CDR2 is SYGVKD. V dropped 4 bases and J dropped 0 bases, with 10 bases sitting between them. This CDR3 is built from 15 residues. CDR3 residues: CAISGRPSSGNTIYF. The DNA of the CDR3 is TGTGCCATCAGTGGCCGACCAAGCTCTGGAAACACCATATATTTT.

This rearrangement joins TRBV20-1 to TRBJ2-3, with 12 positions matching TRBD2. Per the germline V gene, CDR1 is DFQATT and CDR2 is SNEGSKA (reference sequence). This CDR3 has 17 residues. V trimming: 6 bases; J trimming: 2 bases; junction bases outside the gene matches: 12. The CDR3 spells CSALARGLAGSTDTQYF. For the CDR3, the DNA is TGCAGTGCCCTAGCGCGGGGACTAGCGGGCTCCACAGATACGCAGTATTTT.

The gene calls are TRBV7-2 and TRBJ1-5; 7 bases agree with TRBD1. CDR1 and CDR2 (germline): SGHTA, FQGNSA. V dropped 5 bases and J dropped 6; count of bases not matched to a gene: 7. This CDR3 contains 14 residues. The CDR3 loop is CASSPDRVTQPQHF. CDR3 nucleotides: TGTGCCAGCAGCCCCGACAGGGTCACTCAGCCCCAGCATTTT.

The chain joins TRBV28 to TRBJ1-3, with D unresolved. This CDR3 has 15 residues. Germline V CDR1 and CDR2: MDHEN, SYDVKM. The ends were cut back, 6 bases at V and 0 bases at J, with 12 bases in the middle. CDR3 nucleotides: TGTGCCAGCAGGGGGAGTGATACCTCTGGAAACACCATATATTTT. Its translation: CASRGSDTSGNTIYF.

J is TRBJ1-1 and V is TRBV5-6, with D uncertain. The length of the CDR3 is 16 residues. V lost 4 bases to trimming and J lost 8 bases, with 24 bases between them. Germline V gene sequence: CDR1 SGHDT, CDR2 YYEEEE. CDR3 bases: TGTGCCAGCAGCCCCGAAGAAGGGATGTTTGTCCAGGAAGCTTTCTTT. It codes for CASSPEEGMFVQEAFF.

The chain has TRBV20-1 and TRBJ2-4; 12 positions match TRBD1. The ends lost 2 bases at V and 13 bases at J; junction bases unmatched: 12. This CDR3 is built from 15 residues. CDR1 is DFQATT and CDR2 is SNEGSKA in the germline V gene (reference sequence). The CDR3 region is CSARWVPGQGALQYF. DNA for the CDR3: TGCAGTGCTAGATGGGTACCGGGACAGGGGGCCCTCCAGTACTTC.

This clonotype was detected a few times. V and J are TRBV7-2 and TRBJ1-6; no reliable D call. The CDR3 has 11 amino acids. Trimming shortened V by 2 bases and J by 7 bases, and 0 bases separated the two germline ends. CDR1 is SGHTA and CDR2 is FQGNSA in the germline V gene. CDR3 DNA sequence: TGTGCCAGCAGCTTAAATTCACCCCTCCACTTT. Protein sequence: CASSLNSPLHF.